This T cell receptor beta chain was profiled in a study of blood T cell repertoires in COVID-19 (dated by TCRdb to 2020 to 2022). With regard to the full study: Collaborator samples came from the United States, Italy and Spain and covered acute and convalescent phases of COVID-19. The material from the prospective study consisted of cDNA or gDNA derived from T cells, B-cell-depleted T cells, or PBMCs. Deeply sampled blood TCRbeta repertoires from subjects exposed to, actively infected with, or recovered from COVID-19 were included in the dataset. A freely available public database, intended as a resource for researchers studying the immune response to SARS-CoV-2, is where the repertoires were released. The samples were drawn from the first 160 participants of the ongoing ImmuneRACE study and from about 1,200 subjects provided by 6 global collaborators. A de-identified subject ID, COVID-19 status, age in years and sex were almost always included in the sample metadata. Where available, HLA class I and class II types were obtained from metadata supplied by the sample provider rather than from assay-based typing.

The collaborating institutions used their own protocols to collect whole blood in K2EDTA tubes. For TCRbeta analysis, collaborators shipped samples in one of three forms: frozen whole blood, isolated PBMCs, or DNA extracted from either of those sample types. TCRbeta CDR3 regions were amplified from genomic DNA using the immunoSEQ Assay, a bias-controlled multiplex PCR. The study's processing was this. The number of nucleated cells in each sample was estimated from the amplification of reference gene primers within the assay. To quantify the absolute abundance of each unique TCRbeta CDR3 rearrangement, sequence reads were collapsed and filtered. For each sample, productive Simpson clonality was calculated as the square root of Simpson's diversity index across productive rearrangements. TCRdb stores this immuneACCESS table with in-frame sequences only. Part of the clones is absent; in the studies checked, under half of the shortfall reflects unresolved V genes, and no reason is known for the rest. From that table come the V and J calls and clone size; the DNA was used to work out D and trimming. For this sample there are around 130,000 clones; more than 70% appear just once. More than 1.2% of the sample goes to the ten largest clones.

Reading from cysteine to phenylalanine, the CDR3 counts 13 amino acids. Left in the record is the CDR3 DNA by itself, 39 bases read in frame from the first base. A note on this clone: The antigen it binds to is not known. No qualities accompany the bases; no much larger clone lies one base away.

Study-wide conclusions, independent of this receptor: The amount of clinical and demographic metadata varied by source and participant and was provided uncurated.

This TCR came from a man aged 60 to 69 with acute or convalescent COVID-19. Sequencing used peripheral blood. The chain is made from TRBV21-1 and TRBJ2-5; the table assigns TRBD2, which was not confirmed against the DNA. TRBV21-1 corresponds to a pseudogene. This receptor carries the CDR3 CASSQLPQETQYF. The bases are TGTGCCAGCAGTCAACTCCCCCAAGAGACCCAGTACTTC.